Sequencing of this TCR beta chain was carried out in a study of glioma-infiltrating T cells. Study results and limitations: Tissue-blood divergence was below expectation in non-neoplastic patients, above in gliomas. Tissue and blood shared very few CDR3 sequences.

This clonotype appeared many times. As yet, its antigen is unknown. Trimming pared 1 base from V and 1 base from J, leaving 17 bases between. This CDR3 is built from 16 residues. The germline gives CDR1 DFQATT, CDR2 SNEGSKA (reference sequence). TCR alpha and beta CDR3 regions were amplified from RNA using iRepertoire nested multiplex PCR. Input was roughly 95-450 ng of tissue mRNA or PBMC total RNA. MiXCR, applied by TCRdb to the multiplex PCR reads, yields one record per CDR3 protein. Of 100,000 to 150,000 distinct CDR3 sequences listed, approximately 25% are singletons. The chain carries TRBV20-1 and TRBJ2-7; a weak D match, TRBD2 (6 bases). The sample taken for sequencing was glioma tissue, nonneoplastic brain tissue, or PBMCs (not recorded which). This sequence was found in a human donor with low-grade glioma or glioblastoma, undergoing nonglioma brain surgery, or in good health (not recorded which). In nucleotides, the CDR3 is TGCAGTGCTAGAGCACCCTGGGCGGGACCGTCCTACGAGCAGTACTTC. Translated: CSARAPWAGPSYEQYF.